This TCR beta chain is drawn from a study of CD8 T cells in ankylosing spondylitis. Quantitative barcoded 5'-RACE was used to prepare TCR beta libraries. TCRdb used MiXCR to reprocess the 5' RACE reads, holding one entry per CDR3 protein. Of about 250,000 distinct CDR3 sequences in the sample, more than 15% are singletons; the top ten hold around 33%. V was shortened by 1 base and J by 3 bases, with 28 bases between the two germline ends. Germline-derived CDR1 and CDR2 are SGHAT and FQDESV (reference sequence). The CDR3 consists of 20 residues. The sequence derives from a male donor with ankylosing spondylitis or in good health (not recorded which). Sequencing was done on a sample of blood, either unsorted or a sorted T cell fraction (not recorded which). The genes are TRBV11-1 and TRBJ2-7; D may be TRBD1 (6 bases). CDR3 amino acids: CASSLEGNWAVVGRGYEQYF. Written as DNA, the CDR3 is TGTGCCAGCAGCTTAGAAGGAAATTGGGCGGTCGTTGGCAGGGGCTACGAGCAGTACTTC.